The source of this T cell receptor beta chain is a study of blood T cell repertoires in COVID-19 (dated by TCRdb to 2019 to 2021). For the study in its entirety: Collaborator samples came from the United States, Italy and Spain and covered acute and convalescent phases of COVID-19. The prospective study material was composed of cDNA or gDNA derived from T cells, B-cell-depleted T cells, or PBMCs. The dataset comprised deeply sampled blood TCRbeta repertoires from subjects exposed to, actively infected with, or recovered from COVID-19. The repertoires were made available in a free public database intended to serve as a resource for research on the immune response to SARS-CoV-2. The samples were drawn from two sources: the first 160 participants of the ongoing ImmuneRACE study, and 1,254 subjects contributed by 6 global collaborators. Nearly every sample came with metadata listing a de-identified subject ID, COVID-19 status, age in years and sex. Where available, HLA class I and class II types were obtained from metadata supplied by the sample provider rather than from assay-based typing. Study-wide conclusions, independent of this receptor: The quantity of clinical and demographic metadata differed by source and by participant and was supplied without curation.

A note on this clone: Its antigen is not yet known. No much larger clone is present one base from it, and per-base qualities are unavailable.

Each collaborating institution followed its own protocols to collect whole blood in K2EDTA tubes. Collaborator samples were shipped for TCRbeta analysis as frozen whole blood, isolated PBMCs, or DNA extracted from either sample type. The immunoSEQ Assay, a bias-controlled multiplex PCR, was used to amplify TCRbeta CDR3 regions from genomic DNA. Processing in the source paper ran as follows. Nucleated cell counts per sample were estimated from amplification of reference gene primers within the assay. Sequence reads were collapsed and filtered to measure the absolute abundance of every unique TCRbeta CDR3 rearrangement. For each sample, productive Simpson clonality was calculated by taking the square root of Simpson's diversity index across productive rearrangements. TCRdb obtained this table from immuneACCESS and retained in-frame rearrangements with V and J assigned. These tables miss some clones; where compared with another copy, unresolved V genes account for less than half of the shortfall, and the remainder is unexplained. V and J calls and clone size follow that table, whereas D and trimming were derived from the DNA. The sample has approximately 58,000 clones on record, 90% to 95% of them singletons. The top ten clonotypes cover approximately 3% of the sample.

The sample was peripheral blood. This receptor was taken from a human donor in a cohort sampled during active COVID-19.

The DNA sequence is given as TGTGCCAGCTCACCAGGGCACCCGGGACAGGGTGATGGAAACACCATATATTTT. Protein translation: CASSPGHPGQGDGNTIYF. In this chain, TRBV18 is recombined with TRBJ1-3; the junction holds 9 bases that match TRBD1. The germline V end is reduced by 2 bases and the J end by 3 bases; junction bases left unmatched: 11. Reading from cysteine to phenylalanine, the CDR3 counts 18 amino acids. The read is trimmed to its CDR3 DNA, 54 bases read in frame from base 1. The germline V gene supplies CDR1 KGHSH and CDR2 LQKENI.